This entry is about one T cell receptor beta chain. Treatment of the sample: oral pan-JAK inhibitor, 5-10 mg twice daily. The germline CDR1 and CDR2 sequences are MGHDK and SYGVNS. The CDR3 consists of 13 residues. V lost 6 bases to trimming and J lost 3 bases, with 6 bases between them. The entry originates in a study of CD8+ T cells in alopecia areata. Extracted RNA was reverse transcribed, and the resulting cDNA served as sequencing template. Generated by immunoSEQ multiplex PCR, the TCRdb table keeps only in-frame clones and is missing some. The sample gives 200,000 or so clones, 58% of which show up once; 4.5% to 6% is in the top ten.

The sequencing here drew on CD4+ T cells sorted from blood, taken at week 24, from a patient treated with tofacitinib. This TCR came from a human donor with alopecia areata. The chain employs TRBV25-1 and TRBJ1-6, with D possibly matching TRBD1 (6 bases). The CDR3 loop reads CASRDSYNSPLHF. CDR3 DNA sequence: TGTGCCAGCAGGGACAGCTATAATTCACCCCTCCACTTT.